The 9 T cell receptor beta chains in this list originate from one sample, sequenced in a study of cytomegalovirus exposure and HLA in healthy donors. With 60 Vbeta and 13 Jbeta primers, the PCR was carried out. Measured with immunoSEQ multiplex PCR; TCRdb has only the in-frame clones, and not every one. The table has about 150,000 clones, 84% seen once. The sequencing sample was made of PBMCs. The origin of the receptors is a boy younger than 10 in good health and CMV-seronegative.

The rearrangement links TRBV18 to TRBJ2-2; 7 bases line up with TRBD1. The ends lost 3 bases at V and 2 bases at J; junction bases unmatched: 6. CDR1 is KGHSH and CDR2 is LQKENI in the germline V gene. The CDR3 totals 16 residues. The CDR3 nucleotides read TGTGCCAGCTCACCCCTGGGACAGAGAAACACCGGGGAGCTGTTTTTT. Translated: CASSPLGQRNTGELFF.

V is TRBV20-1 and J is TRBJ1-1; possible D gene TRBD1, 5 bases. Germline assignment: CDR1 DFQATT and CDR2 SNEGSKA (reference sequence). Trimming shortened V by 4 bases and J by 4 bases, and 7 bases separated the two germline ends. The CDR3 is 11 amino acids. The DNA for the CDR3 is TGCAGTGCTAAGACAGTCACTGAAGCTTTCTTT. Protein sequence: CSAKTVTEAFF.

The chain carries TRBV5-6 and TRBJ1-2; 9 nucleotides line up with TRBD1. Germline CDR1 SGHDT, CDR2 YYEEEE. The CDR3 runs 14 residues. V lost 0 bases and J lost 8; bases outside the gene matches: 5. For the CDR3, the DNA is TGTGCCAGCAGCTTGGAGGGACAGGGACAGGGCTACACCTTC. It specifies CASSLEGQGQGYTF.

The V and J genes are TRBV7-3 and TRBJ2-3, with 7 nucleotides matching TRBD1. This CDR3 comprises 15 residues. V shed 5 bases and J 0 bases; nucleotides not matched to a gene: 5. Germline CDR1 is SGHTA and CDR2 is FQGTGA. The CDR3 DNA sequence: TGTGCCAGCAGCACAACAGGGGCGAGCACAGATACGCAGTATTTT. Translated, it gives CASSTTGASTDTQYF. Using reference TRBV7-3 and TRBJ2-3 for the parts outside the CDR3, the full variable domain is GAGVSQTPSNKVTEKGKYVELRCDPISGHTALYWYRQSLGQGPEFLIYFQGTGAADDSGLPNDRFFAVRPEGSVSTLKIQRTERGDSAVYLCASSTTGASTDTQYFGPGTRLTVL.

The chain joins TRBV21-1 to TRBJ1-6. TRBV21-1 is annotated as a pseudogene. The CDR3 runs 11 residues. The CDR3 here is CASSSRSPLHF. CDR3 coding DNA: TGTGCCAGCAGCTCTAGGTCACCCCTCCACTTT.

The J gene is TRBJ2-7, the V gene TRBV18; 7 bases are a match to TRBD1. Germline CDR1 and CDR2: KGHSH and LQKENI. V trimming: 6 bases; J trimming: 3 bases; junction bases outside the gene matches: 5. There are 13 residues in the CDR3. This CDR3 is CASSPGQIYEQYF. DNA for the CDR3: TGTGCCAGCTCCCCGGGACAGATCTACGAGCAGTACTTC. Drawing the rest from reference TRBV18 and TRBJ2-7, the complete variable domain is NAGVMQNPRHLVRRRGQEARLRCSPMKGHSHVYWYRQLPEEGLKFMVYLQKENIIDESGMPKERFSAEFPKEGPSILRIQQVVRGDSAAYFCASSPGQIYEQYFGPGTRLTVT.

The chain uses TRBV5-1 and TRBJ2-7; 10 bases are shared with TRBD1. With V trimmed by 3 bases and J by 3 bases, 9 bases remained unmatched. This CDR3 comprises 16 residues. CDR1 and CDR2 (germline): SGHRS, YFSETQ. The CDR3 nucleotides read TGCGCCAGCAGCTCTGACCGGGACAGGGGATTCTACGAGCAGTACTTC. The encoded protein is CASSSDRDRGFYEQYF.

This clone was counted a single time. The chain combines TRBV5-1 with TRBJ1-1; D ambiguous. CDR3 length: 15 residues. CDR1 SGHRS and CDR2 YFSETQ come from the germline V gene. The V gene lost 7 bases and the J gene lost 2 bases, with 18 bases spanning the gap. Written as DNA, the CDR3 is TGCGCCAGCGGCCCCGGAAGGAGGAAAAACACTGAAGCTTTCTTT. This gives the protein CASGPGRRKNTEAFF.

V gene TRBV5-6 combines with J gene TRBJ2-1; 7 bases map to TRBD1. V shed 4 bases and J 6 bases; nucleotides not matched to a gene: 13. Germline V CDR1 and CDR2: SGHDT, YYEEEE. CDR3 length: 16 amino acids. CDR3 nucleotides: TGTGCCAGCAGCGAATATGGGACAGCCAGGGGCAATGAGCAGTTCTTC. Translated, it gives CASSEYGTARGNEQFF.